Shown below are 27 T cell receptor beta chains from a single sample sequenced in a study of regulatory T cells in long-lasting Graves disease. Time point meaning: newly diagnosed GD, antithyroid drugs for less than 3 months. Following extraction of RNA from PBMCs, that RNA was used to make the TCR library. iRepertoire HTBI primers and Arm-PCR of CDR3 regions built TCR beta libraries. TCRdb ran MiXCR on the multiplex PCR reads and lists one entry per CDR3 protein. Of 400,000 to 650,000 distinct CDR3 sequences listed, more than 15% are singletons. These data were also reused for a study on T cells in Graves' hyperthyroidism and ophthalmopathy.

The sample consisted of peripheral blood mononuclear cells (PBMCs), taken at new diagnosis, from a patient treated with antithyroid drugs. The receptors were sampled from a woman aged 40 to 65 with Graves disease.

The rearrangement joins TRBV9 to TRBJ1-1; D unclear. CDR3 size: 15 residues. Deletions cut 0 bases from V and 2 bases from J, with 11 bases between. Germline values: CDR1 SGDLS, CDR2 YYNGEE. The CDR3 here is CASSVDILGNTEAFF. The DNA for the CDR3 is TGTGCCAGCAGCGTAGATATCCTGGGAAACACTGAAGCTTTCTTT.

This clonotype was detected ten times or more. The V gene is TRBV2, the J gene TRBJ2-1; 8 nucleotides match TRBD2. CDR1 is SNHLY and CDR2 is FYNNEI in the germline V gene. The CDR3 runs 16 residues. The trim removed 4 bases at V and 2 bases at J, leaving 7 bases unmatched. The CDR3 bases are TGTGCCAGCAGTGCCCTGCGGGGGGCCACCTACAATGAGCAGTTCTTC. It translates to CASSALRGATYNEQFF.

This clonotype appeared many times. The V call is TRBV7-8, the J call TRBJ2-2; a possible D gene is TRBD1 (6 bases). Germline V gene sequence: CDR1 SGHVS, CDR2 FQNEAQ. The V end was cut by 3 bases, the J end by 4 bases, with 18 bases between. CDR3 length: 17 residues. The CDR3 DNA is TGTGCCAGCAGCTTCCCCCAGGGGCAGGGTAGCACCGGGGAGCTGTTTTTT. This gives the protein CASSFPQGQGSTGELFF.

In its sample, this clonotype was seen many times. This chain links TRBV28 with TRBJ2-2, with TRBD2 identical over 9 bases. From germline, CDR1 is MDHEN and CDR2 SYDVKM. The CDR3 loop spans 16 amino acids. Trimming cost V 4 bases and J 3 bases; bases outside gene matches: 6. CDR3 coding DNA: TGTGCCAGCAGTTGGGCGACTAGCGGCCACACCGGGGAGCTGTTTTTT. It encodes CASSWATSGHTGELFF.

This clonotype came up once. A read error is possible here, since a much larger clone lies one base away. The chain joins TRBV30 to TRBJ1-2; the D is unclear. Trimming took 1 base from V and 13 from J, leaving 13 bases between them. The CDR3 contains 11 residues. Germline V gives CDR1 GTSNPN, CDR2 SVGIG (reference sequence). CDR3 DNA sequence: TGTGCCTGGAGTGAAAGGGCGAGCTGCACCTTC. Translated, it gives CAWSERASCTF.

This clonotype was counted many times. The CDR3 DNA reads as TGTGCCAGCAGTTCCCACCCCCTCGGACAGGGGGGTAATCAGCCCCAGCATTTT. Its protein is CASSSHPLGQGGNQPQHF. V is TRBV28 and J is TRBJ1-5; 10 positions match TRBD1. Unmatched junction bases numbered 13, after V lost 4 bases and J lost 4 bases. This CDR3 is built from 18 residues. Germline V gene data show CDR1 as MDHEN and CDR2 as SYDVKM.

This clonotype was observed a handful of times. The CDR3 nucleotides are TGCAGTGCTAGGGCCCCGGGTAGCGGGGGGTTCAATGAGCAGTTCTTC. This translates into CSARAPGSGGFNEQFF. The rearrangement uses TRBV20-1 and TRBJ2-1; TRBD2 matches 10 bases. The junction had 11 bases not matched to a gene; V was cut back by 3 bases and J by 6 bases. This CDR3 is 16 amino acids long. Germline V gene sequence: CDR1 DFQATT, CDR2 SNEGSKA (reference sequence).

This chain uses TRBV7-8 with TRBJ2-3; weak D call: TRBD2 (6 bases). Trimming shortened V by 2 bases and J by 0 bases, and 9 bases separated the two germline ends. The CDR3 has 15 residues. CDR1 SGHVS and CDR2 FQNEAQ come from the germline V gene. CDR3 coding DNA: TGTGCCAGCAGCTTATTTCGGGGGAGCACAGATACGCAGTATTTT. It encodes CASSLFRGSTDTQYF.

This clonotype was seen only a few times. The chain carries TRBV7-9 and TRBJ2-7; D uncertain. Germline loops: CDR1 SEHNR, CDR2 FQNEAQ (reference sequence). V was clipped by 6 bases and J by 1 base, with 13 bases between them. CDR3 length: 14 residues. The CDR3 spells CASRSAEDSYEQYF. In nucleotides, the CDR3 is TGTGCCAGCAGATCAGCAGAAGATTCCTACGAGCAGTACTTC.

The table lists this clonotype with many counts. The chain combines TRBV2 with TRBJ2-5, with 12 bases identical to TRBD2. This CDR3 region has 16 residues. The germline V gene encodes CDR1 SNHLY and CDR2 FYNNEI. With V trimmed by 6 bases and J by 5 bases, 10 bases remained unmatched. As DNA, the CDR3 is TGTGCCAGCAGGATACTAGCGGGGGGACCCTCGGAGACCCAGTACTTC. Its protein product is CASRILAGGPSETQYF.

This clonotype was seen a handful of times. This chain uses TRBV30 with TRBJ2-6, with D perhaps given as TRBD1 or TRBD2 (6 bases each). The CDR3 has 15 amino acids. V was shortened by 4 bases and J by 4 bases, with 14 bases between the two germline ends. Germline V CDR1 and CDR2: GTSNPN, SVGIG (reference sequence). CDR3 region: CAWTFGGAGANVLTF. CDR3 nucleotides: TGTGCCTGGACCTTCGGGGGCGCGGGGGCCAACGTCCTGACTTTC.

This clonotype was detected a few times. A single base separates this from a much larger clone, so it may be a read error. The chain recombines TRBV28 with TRBJ2-7; 9 nucleotides match TRBD1. Trimming cost V 6 bases and J 2 bases; bases outside gene matches: 5. This CDR3 has 14 amino acids. CDR1 and CDR2 (germline): MDHEN, SYDVKM. Here the CDR3 DNA reads TGTGCCAGCAGATCGGGACAGGGACCCTACGAGCAGTACTTC. Translating gives CASRSGQGPYEQYF.

This clonotype was recorded at least ten times. The rearrangement links TRBV6-2 or TRBV6-3 to TRBJ1-5; D is unclear. CDR1 and CDR2 from the germline V gene are MNHEY and SVGEGT. V lost 1 base and J lost 6, with 4 bases in between. The CDR3 consists of 12 residues. The CDR3 loop is CASSYFPQPQHF. CDR3 nucleotides: TGTGCCAGCAGTTACTTCCCTCAGCCCCAGCATTTT.

The chain has TRBV19 and TRBJ2-2; D ambiguous. Trimming removed 3 bases from V and 2 bases from J, with 4 bases in between. Germline CDR1 reads LNHDA; CDR2 reads SQIVND (reference sequence). The CDR3 is 13 residues long. CDR3 coding DNA: TGTGCCAGTAGTATTCTAAACACCGGGGAGCTGTTTTTT. As protein: CASSILNTGELFF.

This clonotype was seen many times. CDR3 DNA sequence: TGTGCCAGCAGTTTAGGGTGGGACGGCAGTCAGCCCCAGCATTTT. Amino acids: CASSLGWDGSQPQHF. V is TRBV27 and J is TRBJ1-5; D perhaps matches TRBD1 (5 bases). Trimming shortened V by 2 bases and J by 6 bases, and 14 bases separated the two germline ends. The CDR3 has 15 residues. Per the germline V gene, CDR1 is MNHEY and CDR2 is SMNVEV (reference sequence).

The chain couples TRBV12-3 or TRBV12-4 to TRBJ2-7; possibly TRBD2 for D (6 bases). The germline V and J ends were trimmed by 5 bases and 6 bases, with 23 bases remaining between them. The CDR3 spans 16 residues. CDR3: CASSLRGLWGSGEQYF. The DNA of the CDR3 is TGTGCCAGCAGTCTGCGGGGCCTATGGGGTTCGGGCGAGCAGTACTTC.

This clonotype showed up just a few times. The chain employs TRBV3-1 and TRBJ2-4; D assignment may be TRBD1 or TRBD2 (5 bases each). The CDR3 runs to 17 residues. CDR1 is LGHDT and CDR2 is YNNKEL in the germline V gene (reference sequence). Trimming shortened V by 4 bases and J by 8 bases, and 24 bases separated the two germline ends. The CDR3 DNA sequence: TGTGCCAGCAGCCTTAATACCGGGGCCCGTGGGAGCGACATTCAGTACTTC. Its protein is CASSLNTGARGSDIQYF.

This clonotype was counted between two and nine times. The rearrangement uses TRBV10-3 and TRBJ2-1, with TRBD1 matching over 12 bases. This CDR3 comprises 13 residues. Germline V gene sequence: CDR1 ENHRY, CDR2 SYGVKD. Trimming at V came to 7 bases and at J to 7 bases, leaving 2 bases not matched to a gene. The CDR3 DNA reads as TGTGCCATCATGGGACAGGGGGCGAATGAGCAGTTCTTC. Protein: CAIMGQGANEQFF.

The V gene is TRBV7-9, the J gene TRBJ2-1; 12 nucleotides match TRBD2. Per the germline V gene, CDR1 is SEHNR and CDR2 is FQNEAQ (reference sequence). J was trimmed by 7 bases and V by 6 bases; bases with no gene match: 7. This CDR3 has 15 residues. CDR3 region: CASRPPSGGGNEQFF. The CDR3 DNA follows: TGTGCCAGCAGACCCCCTAGCGGGGGGGGTAATGAGCAGTTCTTC.

This clonotype was seen repeatedly, ten times or more. The junction does not match germline at one end; this may be a read error. CDR3 residues: CASSLGMGAGQPQHF. DNA of the CDR3: TGTGCCAGCAGCTTAGGAATGGGGGCTGGACAGCCCCAGCATTTT. The gene calls are TRBV12-3 or TRBV12-4 and TRBJ1-5, with D possibly TRBD1 on 6 matching bases. This CDR3 is 15 amino acids long.

This clonotype was recorded many times. The rearrangement links TRBV12-3 or TRBV12-4 to TRBJ1-6; tentatively, D is TRBD1 (5 bases). The CDR3 runs 15 residues. Deletions cut 6 bases from V and 7 bases from J, with 16 bases between. The CDR3 here is CASSPATASNSPLHF. The CDR3 region has the DNA TGTGCCAGCAGCCCCGCGACAGCTTCCAATTCACCCCTCCACTTT.

The chain joins TRBV15 to TRBJ1-4; TRBD1 matches at 7 bases. V dropped 5 bases and J dropped 2; count of bases not matched to a gene: 5. Germline-derived CDR1 and CDR2 are LNHNV and YYDKDF (reference sequence). CDR3 length equals 15 residues. Here the CDR3 reads CATSQGRGTNEKLFF. DNA for the CDR3: TGTGCCACCAGCCAAGGCAGGGGGACTAATGAAAAACTGTTTTTT. Variable domain in full (rest from reference TRBV15 and TRBJ1-4): DAMVIQNPRYQVTQFGKPVTLSCSQTLNHNVMYWYQQKSSQAPKLLFHYYDKDFNNEADTPDNFQSRRPNTSFCFLDIRSPGLGDTAMYLCATSQGRGTNEKLFFGSGTQLSVL.

The J gene is TRBJ2-7, the V gene TRBV18; 7 bases align to TRBD1. Germline CDR1 and CDR2: KGHSH and LQKENI. V was pared by 2 bases and J by 3 bases, with 4 bases of the junction left unmatched. The length of the CDR3 is 14 residues. The CDR3 reads CASSPVPGGYEQYF. The DNA for the CDR3 is TGTGCCAGCTCACCAGTCCCAGGGGGCTACGAGCAGTACTTC.

This clonotype was seen many times. The chain has TRBV30 and TRBJ1-4; possible D gene TRBD1, 6 bases. This CDR3 is 14 amino acids long. The V end was cut by 1 base, the J end by 8 bases, with 14 bases between. Germline V gene data show CDR1 as GTSNPN and CDR2 as SVGIG (reference sequence). DNA for the CDR3: TGTGCCTGGAGTGACGACAGGCTTTACGAAAAACTGTTTTTT. It yields the protein CAWSDDRLYEKLFF.

This clonotype was counted only a few times. The chain recombines TRBV29-1 with TRBJ2-3, with 7 bases matching TRBD1. V lost 2 bases to trimming and J lost 5 bases; unmatched junction nucleotides: 7. CDR3 length: 14 amino acids. The germline V gene encodes CDR1 SQVTM and CDR2 ANQGSEA. CDR3 DNA sequence: TGCAGCGTTGAAAGGGGACAGCCGGGAGATACGCAGTATTTT. It yields the protein CSVERGQPGDTQYF.

Ten or more counts support this clonotype. This chain joins TRBV12-3 or TRBV12-4 and TRBJ2-1; 11 nucleotides align to TRBD1. The length of the CDR3 is 19 residues. V shed 6 bases, J shed 6 bases, and the junction held 19 bases outside the gene matches. The CDR3 is CASRQTGTGGTFGSNEQFF. The CDR3 DNA follows: TGTGCCAGCAGGCAAACCGGGACAGGGGGAACATTTGGTTCCAATGAGCAGTTCTTC.

The rearrangement joins TRBV6-1 to TRBJ2-7, with 8 bases fitting TRBD1. The germline CDR1 and CDR2 sequences are MNHNS and SASEGT. The CDR3 is 15 residues long. After removal of 6 bases from V and 4 bases from J, the junction contained 11 bases not matched to a gene. Here the CDR3 reads CASSLSPGGLYEQYF. CDR3 sequence (DNA): TGTGCCAGCAGCTTAAGTCCAGGGGGCTTGTACGAGCAGTACTTC.